One sample yielded the 25 T cell receptor beta chains listed below, sequenced in a study of cytomegalovirus exposure and HLA in healthy donors. TCRdb keeps only in-frame clones here, not all; method: immunoSEQ multiplex PCR. The sample gives 190,000 or so clones, about 86% of which show up once; about 2.8% is in the top ten. The sample consisted of PBMCs. These receptors originate from a woman younger than 35 in good health and CMV-seropositive.

This clone was seen a single time. This CDR3 reads CASSANPLALNTGELFF. Here the CDR3 DNA reads TGTGCCAGCAGCGCCAACCCTCTAGCGCTCAACACCGGGGAGCTGTTTTTT. The chain employs TRBV9 and TRBJ2-2, with D possibly being TRBD2 (6 bases). V lost 3 bases and J lost 2, with 17 bases in between. Germline loops: CDR1 SGDLS, CDR2 YYNGEE. The CDR3 contains 17 residues.

The chain uses TRBV27 and TRBJ2-7; 9 bases are shared with TRBD2. V shed 0 bases and J 4 bases; nucleotides not matched to a gene: 4. CDR1 MNHEY and CDR2 SMNVEV come from the germline V gene (reference sequence). This CDR3 is 15 amino acids long. The chain's CDR3 is CASSLSLAGGYEQYF. The CDR3 nucleotides are TGTGCCAGCAGTTTATCTCTCGCGGGGGGGTACGAGCAGTACTTC.

The chain recombines TRBV4-3 with TRBJ2-1; 9 bases agree with TRBD2. V was pared by 4 bases and J by 2 bases, with 6 bases of the junction left unmatched. The CDR3 covers 16 residues. Germline V CDR1 and CDR2: LGHNA, YSLEER. The CDR3 is CASSPFSGGAYNEQFF. CDR3 DNA: TGCGCCAGCAGCCCCTTTAGCGGGGGCGCCTACAATGAGCAGTTCTTC.

A single count supports this clone. V usage is TRBV5-1 and J usage is TRBJ2-3, with D possibly matching TRBD2 (5 bases). CDR1 is SGHRS and CDR2 is YFSETQ in the germline V gene. The CDR3 contains 13 residues. The V and J ends lost 4 bases and 6 bases respectively, with 12 bases between them. The CDR3 protein is CASSQEVADTQYF. The DNA for the CDR3 is TGCGCCAGCAGCCAGGAGGTAGCCGATACGCAGTATTTT.

The J gene is TRBJ2-2, the V gene TRBV7-3, with D possibly being TRBD1 (6 bases). The CDR3 has 12 amino acids. Per the germline V gene, CDR1 is SGHTA and CDR2 is FQGTGA. With 8 bases removed from V and 4 bases from J, the gap between germline ends came to 8 bases. CDR3 DNA: TGTGCCAGCTCAGGGGCCACCGGGGAGCTGTTTTTT. Its translation is CASSGATGELFF.

V usage is TRBV18 and J usage is TRBJ2-7; TRBD2 might be the D (5 bases). Trimming took 3 bases from V and 1 from J, leaving 7 bases between them. The CDR3 consists of 13 residues. Germline V gene data show CDR1 as KGHSH and CDR2 as LQKENI. The CDR3 reads CASSPGLSYEQYF. As DNA, the CDR3 is TGTGCCAGCTCACCTGGACTTTCCTACGAGCAGTACTTC.

The rearrangement uses TRBV6-1 and TRBJ2-1; maybe TRBD1 (5 bases). The germline CDR1 and CDR2 sequences are MNHNS and SASEGT. This CDR3 is 10 amino acids long. Trimming cost V 8 bases and J 8 bases, with 7 bases left between them. The CDR3 here is CASQGYEQFF. The DNA for the CDR3 is TGTGCCAGCCAGGGCTATGAGCAGTTCTTC.

This clone is a singleton in its sample. This rearrangement joins TRBV15 to TRBJ1-1, with D possibly being TRBD1 (5 bases). V was shortened by 1 base and J by 5 bases, with 11 bases between the two germline ends. The length of the CDR3 is 14 residues. CDR1 and CDR2 from the germline V gene are LNHNV and YYDKDF (reference sequence). CDR3 nucleotide sequence: TGTGCCACCAGCAGAGGGGGCGGTCCGACTGAAGCTTTCTTT. Translating it yields CATSRGGGPTEAFF.

The chain uses TRBV27 and TRBJ2-1, with 12 nucleotides matching TRBD2. The germline V gene encodes CDR1 MNHEY and CDR2 SMNVEV (reference sequence). The CDR3 is made up of 15 amino acids. After removal of 5 bases from V and 5 bases from J, the junction contained 4 bases not matched to a gene. CDR3 sequence reads: CASSKGLAGNNEQFF. DNA of the CDR3: TGTGCCAGCAGTAAAGGACTAGCGGGAAACAATGAGCAGTTCTTC.

This clone was observed a single time. The chain carries TRBV4-1 and TRBJ2-7; D remains unclear. Trimming removed 0 bases from V and 4 bases from J, with 10 bases in between. CDR3 size: 14 residues. CDR1 MGHRA and CDR2 YSYEKL come from the germline V gene. CDR3 amino acids: CASSQDVQLYEQYF. CDR3 coding DNA: TGCGCCAGCAGCCAAGACGTACAGCTTTACGAGCAGTACTTC.

This clone has more than one count but fewer than ten. V usage is TRBV15 and J usage is TRBJ1-4, with TRBD1 matching 7 bases. Germline-derived CDR1 and CDR2 are LNHNV and YYDKDF (reference sequence). The J segment lost 6 bases and the V segment lost 3 bases, leaving 1 base of the junction unmatched. This CDR3 has 13 residues. The CDR3 here is CATSSQGDEKLFF. CDR3 in DNA: TGTGCCACCAGCAGCCAGGGGGATGAAAAACTGTTTTTT.

The rearrangement links TRBV9 to TRBJ1-5; D is uncertain. The V and J ends lost 3 bases and 9 bases respectively, with 19 bases between them. The CDR3 contains 15 residues. Germline assignment: CDR1 SGDLS and CDR2 YYNGEE. CDR3 nucleotide sequence: TGTGCCAGCAGCGAGAACCCTCGTTCGGTGTGGCCCCAGCATTTT. It specifies CASSENPRSVWPQHF.

CDR3 DNA sequence: TGCGCCAGCAGCCAAGAGGTGCAGGATTCGCAGTTCTTC. Protein sequence: CASSQEVQDSQFF. V and J are TRBV4-3 and TRBJ2-1; no reliable D call. The CDR3 covers 13 residues. CDR1 and CDR2 (germline): LGHNA, YSLEER. Trimming pared 0 bases from V and 12 bases from J, leaving 12 bases between.

This clone came up once. V usage is TRBV18 and J usage is TRBJ1-5, with TRBD1 as a possible D gene (6 bases). Trimming pared 1 base from V and 2 bases from J, leaving 12 bases between. This CDR3 is built from 16 residues. Germline V gives CDR1 KGHSH, CDR2 LQKENI. The CDR3 here is CASSPRQESRNQPQHF. CDR3 DNA: TGTGCCAGCTCACCACGACAGGAGTCCCGCAATCAGCCCCAGCATTTT. Looking up the rest from reference TRBV18 and TRBJ1-5 gives the full variable domain: NAGVMQNPRHLVRRRGQEARLRCSPMKGHSHVYWYRQLPEEGLKFMVYLQKENIIDESGMPKERFSAEFPKEGPSILRIQQVVRGDSAAYFCASSPRQESRNQPQHFGDGTRLSIL.

This rearrangement joins TRBV6-5 to TRBJ1-2, with 11 bases matching TRBD1. Per germline, CDR1 MNHEY and CDR2 SVGAGI. CDR3 size: 15 residues. V trimming: 6 bases; J trimming: 5 bases; junction bases outside the gene matches: 8. The CDR3 nucleotides are TGTGCCAGCAGCCCCAGGACAGGGGGCGGGTATGGCTACACCTTC. As protein: CASSPRTGGGYGYTF.

The chain combines TRBV27 with TRBJ2-7, with D perhaps matching TRBD1 (6 bases). The germline gives CDR1 MNHEY, CDR2 SMNVEV (reference sequence). The CDR3 totals 14 residues. V was pared by 3 bases and J by 3 bases, with 12 bases between. The DNA of the CDR3 is TGTGCCAGCAGTTTCGCAGGGGTAGGCTACGAGCAGTACTTC. Residues: CASSFAGVGYEQYF.

This chain uses TRBV2 with TRBJ2-1, with TRBD2 matching 13 bases. The CDR3 has 15 amino acids. Germline lookup yields CDR1 SNHLY and CDR2 FYNNEI. Unmatched junction bases numbered 1, after V lost 7 bases and J lost 1 base. CDR3: CASTGLAGSYNEQFF. The CDR3, as DNA: TGTGCCAGCACGGGACTAGCGGGGTCCTACAATGAGCAGTTCTTC.

This chain uses TRBV2 with TRBJ2-1; D is possibly TRBD1 (5 bases). V was shortened by 8 bases and J by 4 bases, with 15 bases between the two germline ends. The CDR3 totals 14 residues. Germline CDR1 reads SNHLY; CDR2 reads FYNNEI. The CDR3 bases are TGTGCCAGCTCAGATCCGACAGAGTACAATGAGCAGTTCTTC. This encodes CASSDPTEYNEQFF.

The chain combines TRBV9 with TRBJ2-3; D perhaps matches TRBD1 (5 bases). Germline V lookup: CDR1 SGDLS, CDR2 YYNGEE. The length of the CDR3 is 16 residues. Trimming shortened V by 0 bases and J by 4 bases, and 15 bases separated the two germline ends. Here the CDR3 DNA reads TGTGCCAGCAGCGTAGCGGTCAGGGATGGATCAGATACGCAGTATTTT. It yields the protein CASSVAVRDGSDTQYF.

The chain carries TRBV19 and TRBJ2-3, with TRBD1 matching 7 bases. This CDR3 comprises 17 residues. Germline V gene sequence: CDR1 LNHDA, CDR2 SQIVND (reference sequence). V dropped 0 bases and J dropped 5; count of bases not matched to a gene: 11. The CDR3 is CASSIDLPGQYGDTQYF. CDR3 DNA sequence: TGTGCCAGTAGTATAGACCTCCCGGGACAGTATGGAGATACGCAGTATTTT.

The gene calls are TRBV7-2 and TRBJ2-1; possible D gene TRBD1, 5 bases. The germline V and J ends were trimmed by 1 base and 7 bases, with 8 bases remaining between them. Germline V gene lookup returns CDR1 SGHTA and CDR2 FQGNSA. The CDR3 contains 13 residues. DNA of the CDR3: TGTGCCAGCAGCTTAGACAGGAAAAATGAGCAGTTCTTC. Residues: CASSLDRKNEQFF.

In its sample, this clone was seen once. V gene TRBV7-8 combines with J gene TRBJ1-2; 7 positions agree with TRBD1. With V trimmed by 5 bases and J by 6 bases, 12 bases remained unmatched. The germline CDR1 and CDR2 sequences are SGHVS and FQNEAQ. The CDR3 spans 15 residues. The CDR3 spells CASSPQGGRKNGYTF. The CDR3 DNA reads TGTGCCAGCAGCCCCCAGGGGGGCCGAAAGAATGGCTACACCTTC.

The V and J genes are TRBV9 and TRBJ2-7; D unresolved. Per germline, CDR1 SGDLS and CDR2 YYNGEE. The V gene lost 0 bases and the J gene lost 3 bases, with 13 bases spanning the gap. This CDR3 is built from 15 residues. CDR3 nucleotide sequence: TGTGCCAGCAGCGTAGGAGGTAGCTCCAGCTACGAGCAGTACTTC. Encoded protein: CASSVGGSSSYEQYF.

The chain uses TRBV6-5 and TRBJ1-5; possible D gene TRBD1, 6 bases. CDR1 and CDR2 from the germline V gene are MNHEY and SVGAGI. The CDR3 is 14 residues long. V was trimmed by 0 bases and J by 9 bases, leaving 12 bases between them. CDR3 residues: CASSYSQGEGPQHF. Written as DNA, the CDR3 is TGTGCCAGCAGTTACTCACAGGGCGAAGGGCCCCAGCATTTT.

The genes are TRBV7-3 and TRBJ1-2; 10 positions match TRBD1. Germline loops: CDR1 SGHTA, CDR2 FQGTGA. The junction had 4 bases not matched to a gene; V was cut back by 1 base and J by 2 bases. This CDR3 comprises 16 residues. Here the CDR3 DNA reads TGTGCCAGCAGCTTAAAACCGGGACAGGGGAACTATGGCTACACCTTC. This codes for CASSLKPGQGNYGYTF.